The next 30 T cell receptor beta chains were all read from a single sample in a study of blood T cell repertoires in COVID-19 (dated by TCRdb to 2018 to 2021). Libraries were built with the immunoSEQ multiplex PCR assay. The table was pulled from immuneACCESS by TCRdb, which kept in-frame rearrangements only. Such tables lose some clones; where checked, under half of the loss comes from unresolved V genes, and the rest has no known cause. This sample lists around 150,000 clones; about 80% were detected once. The ten largest account for about 3.2% of the sample. Sequencing was done on a sample of PBMCs or T cells enriched from blood (not recorded which). Every receptor here comes from a woman between 45 and 60 years old who had recovered from COVID-19.

This clone was observed once. The J gene is TRBJ1-2, the V gene TRBV5-4; 10 bases map to TRBD1. V lost 0 bases to trimming and J lost 2 bases; unmatched junction nucleotides: 13. Germline CDR1 and CDR2: SGHNT and YYREEE (reference sequence). CDR3 length: 19 residues. CDR3 DNA sequence: TGTGCCAGCAGCTTGGGGGGCCTAGAGACAGGGGGCAGAAACTATGGCTACACCTTC. Its protein is CASSLGGLETGGRNYGYTF.

The chain couples TRBV20-1 to TRBJ2-7; maybe TRBD2 (5 bases). Per the germline V gene, CDR1 is DFQATT and CDR2 is SNEGSKA (reference sequence). Between the trimmed V and J ends, which lost 0 bases and 11 bases, there was a span of 11 bases. This CDR3 region has 11 residues. CDR3: CSARDSGREYF. Written as DNA, the CDR3 is TGCAGTGCTAGAGATTCGGGGAGAGAGTACTTC.

J is TRBJ1-2 and V is TRBV5-4, with D possibly TRBD1 on 5 matching bases. CDR3 size: 13 residues. V was pared by 1 base and J by 8 bases, with 12 bases between. Per germline, CDR1 SGHNT and CDR2 YYREEE (reference sequence). This CDR3 is CASSLKPEGGYTF. For the CDR3, the DNA is TGTGCCAGCAGCTTGAAGCCGGAGGGGGGCTACACCTTC.

The chain is built from TRBV4-1 and TRBJ1-2; TRBD1 matches 7 bases. Germline V gene data show CDR1 as MGHRA and CDR2 as YSYEKL. V was clipped by 4 bases and J by 3 bases; unmatched bases: 11. The CDR3 sequence is 16 residues long. The DNA for the CDR3 is TGCGCCAGCAGCCGGGGAAGAGGCGGACAGGACTATGGCTACACCTTC. Protein product: CASSRGRGGQDYGYTF.

The gene calls are TRBV30 and TRBJ1-2; 10 bases agree with TRBD1. Germline V gene sequence: CDR1 GTSNPN, CDR2 SVGIG (reference sequence). The length of the CDR3 is 15 residues. The V gene end was trimmed by 5 bases and the J gene end by 2 bases; junction bases not matched to a gene: 8. The CDR3 loop reads CAWAIPGQGNYGYTF. The CDR3 bases are TGTGCCTGGGCTATTCCGGGACAGGGGAACTATGGCTACACCTTC.

The gene calls are TRBV28 and TRBJ1-4, with D perhaps matching TRBD1 (6 bases). The CDR3 contains 16 residues. The V gene lost 6 bases and the J gene lost 1 base, with 15 bases spanning the gap. From germline, CDR1 is MDHEN and CDR2 SYDVKM. CDR3 in amino acids: CASREGTIKTNEKLFF. The CDR3 bases are TGTGCCAGCAGGGAAGGGACAATTAAAACTAATGAAAAACTGTTTTTT.

In DNA, the CDR3 is TGTGCCAGCAGCTTAGAGTCGCGCTCCGGGGCCAACGTCCTGACTTTC. Residues: CASSLESRSGANVLTF. The genes are TRBV11-2 and TRBJ2-6; D is unclear. The V end lost 0 bases, the J end lost 4 bases, and 10 bases lay between the germline ends. The CDR3 sequence is 16 residues long. Germline CDR1 is SGHAT and CDR2 is FQNNGV.

V gene TRBV5-1 combines with J gene TRBJ1-2; TRBD1 might be the D (5 bases). The V and J ends lost 4 bases and 5 bases respectively, with 12 bases between them. From germline, CDR1 is SGHRS and CDR2 YFSETQ. The CDR3 contains 13 residues. CDR3 loop: CASSPGTRYGYTF. CDR3 nucleotide sequence: TGCGCCAGCAGCCCGGGGACTCGATATGGCTACACCTTC.

CDR3 sequence (DNA): TGCGCCAGCAGCTCCGGACATTACGAGCAGTACTTC. Translation gives CASSSGHYEQYF. The chain joins TRBV5-1 to TRBJ2-7; D possibly corresponds to TRBD1 (5 bases). Germline CDR1 reads SGHRS; CDR2 reads YFSETQ. Deletions cut 3 bases from V and 4 bases from J, with 8 bases between. The CDR3 is 12 amino acids.

CDR3 protein: CASSRYLAGGLVGELFF. The CDR3 nucleotides read TGTGCCAGCAGCCGATACCTAGCGGGGGGGCTCGTCGGGGAGCTGTTTTTT. J is TRBJ2-2 and V is TRBV11-3; 12 nucleotides agree with TRBD2. The CDR3 contains 17 residues. Germline V gene sequence: CDR1 SGHNT, CDR2 YENEEA. V lost 5 bases, J lost 7 bases, and 11 bases stayed unmatched.

The chain carries TRBV28 and TRBJ1-4; 8 nucleotides align to TRBD1. The V and J ends lost 5 bases and 8 bases, in that order; junction bases with no gene match: 13. The CDR3 consists of 16 residues. CDR1 MDHEN and CDR2 SYDVKM come from the germline V gene. The CDR3 loop reads CASSILQTGEQEKLFF. The CDR3 DNA sequence: TGTGCCAGCAGTATCCTACAGACAGGGGAGCAAGAAAAACTGTTTTTT.

Comment on this clone: A single base separates this from a much larger clone, so it may be a read error. The rearrangement uses TRBV7-3 and TRBJ2-2; a weak D match, TRBD1 (6 bases). Per the germline V gene, CDR1 is SGHTA and CDR2 is FQGTGA. The ends were cut back, 0 bases at V and 6 bases at J, with 14 bases in the middle. CDR3 length equals 16 residues. The CDR3 reads CASSLTRTEGPGELFF. In DNA form, the CDR3 reads TGTGCCAGCAGCTTAACGAGGACAGAGGGCCCCGGGGAGCTGTTTTTT. Looking up the rest from reference TRBV7-3 and TRBJ2-2 gives the full variable domain: GAGVSQTPSNKVTEKGKYVELRCDPISGHTALYWYRQSLGQGPEFLIYFQGTGAADDSGLPNDRFFAVRPEGSVSTLKIQRTERGDSAVYLCASSLTRTEGPGELFFGEGSRLTVL.

This clone was observed a few times. This chain connects TRBV5-4 to TRBJ1-4; 8 bases are a match to TRBD1. This CDR3 is built from 16 residues. Germline CDR1 and CDR2: SGHNT and YYREEE (reference sequence). Unmatched junction bases numbered 12, after V lost 4 bases and J lost 7 bases. DNA for the CDR3: TGTGCCAGCAGCCCAACCGGACAGGGAAAGAGTGAAAAACTGTTTTTT. This translates into CASSPTGQGKSEKLFF.

The CDR3 nucleotides read TGCGCCAGCAGCCAAAACATGGCCTCGAACACCGGGGAGCTGTTTTTT. Protein: CASSQNMASNTGELFF. The chain has TRBV5-1 and TRBJ2-2; no reliable D call. CDR1 SGHRS and CDR2 YFSETQ come from the germline V gene. V was cut by 4 bases and J by 0 bases, with 13 bases left in between. The CDR3 contains 16 residues.

V and J are TRBV11-3 and TRBJ2-1; 7 bases fit TRBD2. CDR1 is SGHNT, CDR2 YENEEA, per germline. Trimming at V came to 1 base and at J to 2 bases, leaving 5 bases not matched to a gene. This CDR3 spans 16 amino acids. The CDR3 spells CASSLGSGSPYNEQFF. CDR3 nucleotide sequence: TGTGCCAGCAGCTTAGGTAGCGGGTCCCCCTACAATGAGCAGTTCTTC.

This chain uses TRBV14 with TRBJ2-7; no firm D call. The CDR3 runs 14 residues. Germline CDR1 is SGHDN and CDR2 is FVKESK. The ends were cut back, 5 bases at V and 6 bases at J, with 17 bases in the middle. The CDR3 DNA reads TGTGCCAGCAGCTCCGGGTCTCCTCCGCTCGAGCAGTACTTC. It codes for CASSSGSPPLEQYF.

V usage is TRBV9 and J usage is TRBJ1-2, with TRBD1 as a possible D gene (5 bases). The CDR3 has 16 residues. V lost 4 bases and J lost 0, with 16 bases in between. CDR1 is SGDLS and CDR2 is YYNGEE in the germline V gene. The CDR3 DNA follows: TGTGCCAGCAGCCCCACCGGGAGGGGTACTAACTATGGCTACACCTTC. Translating gives CASSPTGRGTNYGYTF.

V and J are TRBV18 and TRBJ2-1; 9 bases line up with TRBD2. The CDR3 is made up of 15 amino acids. J was trimmed by 10 bases and V by 5 bases; bases with no gene match: 12. The germline V gene has CDR1 KGHSH and CDR2 LQKENI. This CDR3 is CASSSESGGRVEQFF. CDR3 nucleotides: TGTGCCAGCTCATCGGAATCGGGCGGGAGGGTAGAGCAGTTCTTC.

The V and J genes are TRBV6-1 and TRBJ2-2, with 8 positions matching TRBD1. Germline loops: CDR1 MNHNS, CDR2 SASEGT. The CDR3 spans 15 residues. Germline trimming cut 1 base from V and 6 bases from J; bases unmatched to any gene: 4. In DNA, the CDR3 is TGTGCCAGCAGTGAAGGGACAGGGATCGCCGGGGAGCTGTTTTTT. Amino acid sequence: CASSEGTGIAGELFF.

The J gene is TRBJ1-6, the V gene TRBV20-1; 7 bases are shared with TRBD1. This CDR3 contains 15 residues. Germline-derived CDR1 and CDR2 are DFQATT and SNEGSKA (reference sequence). With 3 bases clipped from V and 7 bases from J, the junction kept 9 bases outside the gene matches. The CDR3 nucleotides read TGCAGTGCTAGTTCGTTAGAGGGGGCGAATTCACCCCTCCACTTT. It yields the protein CSASSLEGANSPLHF.

The V gene is TRBV4-1, the J gene TRBJ2-1, with D perhaps matching TRBD2 (6 bases). V gave up 0 bases and J gave up 12 bases, with 15 bases separating them. The CDR3 is made up of 14 amino acids. The germline CDR1 and CDR2 sequences are MGHRA and YSYEKL. This chain's CDR3 is CASSQDGRRGWQFF. The CDR3 bases are TGCGCCAGCAGCCAAGATGGGAGGAGGGGCTGGCAGTTCTTC.

V is TRBV6-6 and J is TRBJ1-5; D call uncertain. Looked up from germline, CDR1 is MNHNY and CDR2 is SVGAGI (reference sequence). Trimming pared 7 bases from V and 4 bases from J, leaving 20 bases between. There are 16 residues in the CDR3. CDR3 coding DNA: TGTGCCAGCACCATTACGGTCGGGATGGGGAATCAGCCCCAGCATTTT. Its translation is CASTITVGMGNQPQHF.

Many counts were recorded for this clone. V is TRBV13 and J is TRBJ2-1, with 10 bases aligning to TRBD2. V was pared by 6 bases and J by 9 bases, with 14 bases of the junction left unmatched. There are 16 residues in the CDR3. CDR1 PRHDT and CDR2 FYEKMQ come from the germline V gene (reference sequence). The CDR3 region has the DNA TGTGCCAGCAGGCCTCCCGGGACTAGCGCCCAGAGTGAGCAGTTCTTC. It codes for CASRPPGTSAQSEQFF.

The chain employs TRBV7-9 and TRBJ1-4; TRBD1 matches at 8 bases. J lost 0 bases, V lost 5 bases, and 8 bases had no gene match. Germline loops: CDR1 SEHNR, CDR2 FQNEAQ (reference sequence). The CDR3 loop spans 17 amino acids. The CDR3, as DNA: TGTGCCAGCAGCCAAGGGCAGGGGGCGGCAACTAATGAAAAACTGTTTTTT. This sequence encodes CASSQGQGAATNEKLFF. The full variable domain, in which reference TRBV7-9 and TRBJ1-4 provide the parts outside the CDR3, is DTGVSQNPRHKITKRGQNVTFRCDPISEHNRLYWYRQTLGQGPEFLTYFQNEAQLEKSRLLSDRFSAERPKGSFSTLEIQRTEQGDSAMYLCASSQGQGAATNEKLFFGSGTQLSVL.

The chain has TRBV4-2 and TRBJ2-7, with 7 bases matching TRBD2. Germline CDR1 LGHNA, CDR2 YNFKEQ. This CDR3 region has 14 residues. V lost 1 base, J lost 2 bases, and 2 bases stayed unmatched. The CDR3, as DNA: TGTGCCAGCAGCCAAGGAGCGGGAACCTACGAGCAGTACTTC. Its protein is CASSQGAGTYEQYF.

The chain employs TRBV5-1 and TRBJ2-7; 7 bases are shared with TRBD1. Per the germline V gene, CDR1 is SGHRS and CDR2 is YFSETQ. The CDR3 length is 15 residues. V dropped 0 bases and J dropped 4; count of bases not matched to a gene: 7. DNA of the CDR3: TGCGCCAGCAGCTTGGAAGGGGGCATCGTATACGAGCAGTACTTC. This translates into CASSLEGGIVYEQYF.

The V call is TRBV2, the J call TRBJ1-5; D ambiguous. Trimming shortened V by 5 bases and J by 1 base, and 9 bases separated the two germline ends. The germline gives CDR1 SNHLY, CDR2 FYNNEI. The CDR3 is 14 residues long. The CDR3 coding sequence is TGTGCCAGCAGTACACGACTGAGCAATCAGCCCCAGCATTTT. Amino acid sequence: CASSTRLSNQPQHF. The whole variable domain, filled in from reference TRBV2 and TRBJ1-5, reads EPEVTQTPSHQVTQMGQEVILRCVPISNHLYFYWYRQILGQKVEFLVSFYNNEISEKSEIFDDQFSVERPDGSNFTLKIRSTKLEDSAMYFCASSTRLSNQPQHFGDGTRLSIL.

V and J are TRBV5-1 and TRBJ1-3, with TRBD1 identical over 8 bases. The germline V gene encodes CDR1 SGHRS and CDR2 YFSETQ. The V and J ends lost 4 bases and 0 bases, in that order; junction bases with no gene match: 9. CDR3 size: 17 residues. CDR3 DNA sequence: TGCGCCAGCAGCGCTGGGACAGGAAAGATCTCTGGAAACACCATATATTTT. Translating gives CASSAGTGKISGNTIYF. The whole variable domain, filled in from reference TRBV5-1 and TRBJ1-3, reads KAGVTQTPRYLIKTRGQQVTLSCSPISGHRSVSWYQQTPGQGLQFLFEYFSETQRNKGNFPGRFSGRQFSNSRSEMNVSTLELGDSALYLCASSAGTGKISGNTIYFGEGSWLTVV.

The CDR3 loop reads CASSAGGYLGVNTEAFF. The CDR3 coding sequence is TGTGCCAGCAGCGCAGGGGGGTATCTTGGGGTGAACACTGAAGCTTTCTTT. This chain joins TRBV9 and TRBJ1-1; 7 nucleotides match TRBD1. CDR1 is SGDLS, CDR2 YYNGEE, per germline. J lost 0 bases, V lost 3 bases, and 11 bases had no gene match. The CDR3 is 17 residues long.

The CDR3 sequence is CASMSKGLNQPQHF. In nucleotides, the CDR3 is TGTGCCAGTATGTCCAAGGGACTCAATCAGCCCCAGCATTTT. The chain recombines TRBV19 with TRBJ1-5, with D possibly TRBD1 on 5 matching bases. V lost 7 bases and J 3 bases, leaving 13 bases between the germline ends. The CDR3 consists of 14 residues. Germline V gene lookup returns CDR1 LNHDA and CDR2 SQIVND (reference sequence).